This TCR beta chain is from a study of T cells in Graves' hyperthyroidism and ophthalmopathy. This clonotype was seen ten or more times. The CDR3 has 15 residues. The V and J ends lost 3 bases and 1 base respectively, with 7 bases between them. Germline V lookup: CDR1 MDHEN, CDR2 SYDVKM. TCR beta CDR3 region amplification was performed from RNA transcripts. An initial round of RT-PCR targeting the TCR CDR3 relied on the HTBI primer set. MiXCR, run by TCRdb on the multiplex PCR reads, gives a single entry per CDR3 protein. The sample has under 300,000 distinct CDR3 sequences; approximately 12% are singletons.

J is TRBJ2-6 and V is TRBV28; D ambiguous. Sequenced input: blood. The receptor was isolated from a woman aged 25-40 years with Graves' hyperthyroidism that later progressed to Graves' ophthalmopathy. In DNA form, the CDR3 reads TGTGCCAGCAGTTTTGGCGGATCTGGGGCCAACGTCCTGACTTTC. Encoded protein: CASSFGGSGANVLTF.